Included here is one TCR beta chain sequence, with context. The CDR3 sequence is 15 residues long. With 0 bases clipped from V and 10 bases from J, the junction kept 6 bases outside the gene matches. Germline lookup yields CDR1 LGHDT and CDR2 YNNKEL (reference sequence). The sample belongs to a study of blood T cell repertoires in COVID-19. Repertoires were generated with immunoSEQ multiplex PCR, while TCRdb's copy carries only in-frame clones and drops some. The sample contains hundreds of thousands of clones, 85% to 90% of which appear only once. The receptor was isolated from a human donor in a cohort sampled during active COVID-19. Specimen: peripheral blood. J is TRBJ1-5 and V is TRBV3-1 (or the pseudogene TRBV3-2), with 10 positions matching TRBD1. In DNA, the CDR3 is TGTGCCAGCAGCCAAGATCAGACAGGGGGCTATCCCCAGCATTTT. Protein product: CASSQDQTGGYPQHF.